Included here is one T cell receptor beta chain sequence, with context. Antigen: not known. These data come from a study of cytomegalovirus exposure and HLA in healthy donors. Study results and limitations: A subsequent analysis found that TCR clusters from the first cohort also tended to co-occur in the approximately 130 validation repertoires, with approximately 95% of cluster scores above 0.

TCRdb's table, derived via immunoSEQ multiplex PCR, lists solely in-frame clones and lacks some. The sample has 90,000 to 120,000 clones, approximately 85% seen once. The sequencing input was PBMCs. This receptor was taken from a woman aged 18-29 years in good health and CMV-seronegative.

CDR3 DNA: TGTGCCAGCAGGGAGGGAAACACCATATATTTT. Its translation is CASREGNTIYF. The V and J genes are TRBV7-9 and TRBJ1-3, with no clear D. V lost 6 bases, J lost 4 bases, and 4 bases lay in between. Germline lookup yields CDR1 SEHNR and CDR2 FQNEAQ (reference sequence). The CDR3 spans 11 residues.